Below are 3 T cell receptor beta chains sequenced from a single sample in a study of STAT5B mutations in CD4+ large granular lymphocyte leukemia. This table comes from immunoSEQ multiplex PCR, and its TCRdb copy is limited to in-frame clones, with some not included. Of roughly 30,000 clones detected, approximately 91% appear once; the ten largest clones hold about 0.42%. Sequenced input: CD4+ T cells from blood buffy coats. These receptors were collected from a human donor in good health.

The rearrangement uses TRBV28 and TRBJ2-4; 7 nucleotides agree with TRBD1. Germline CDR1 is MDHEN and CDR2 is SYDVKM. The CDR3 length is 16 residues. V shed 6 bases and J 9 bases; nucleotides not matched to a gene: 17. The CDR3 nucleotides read TGTGCCAGCAGACGAACGGGGACAGACACCAGGGGCATTCAGTACTTC. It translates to CASRRTGTDTRGIQYF.

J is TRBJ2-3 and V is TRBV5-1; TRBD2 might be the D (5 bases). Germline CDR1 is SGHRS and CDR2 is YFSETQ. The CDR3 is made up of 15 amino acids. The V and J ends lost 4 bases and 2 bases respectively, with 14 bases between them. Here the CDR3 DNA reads TGCGCCAGCAGCCTCAGAGGACTTTACACAGATACGCAGTATTTT. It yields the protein CASSLRGLYTDTQYF.

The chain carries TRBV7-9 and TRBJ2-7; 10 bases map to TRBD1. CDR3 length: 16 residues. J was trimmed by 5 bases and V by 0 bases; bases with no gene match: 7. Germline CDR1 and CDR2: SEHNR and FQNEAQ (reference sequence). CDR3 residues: CASSLALDRGPDEQYF. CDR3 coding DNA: TGTGCCAGCAGCTTAGCGCTCGACAGGGGGCCGGACGAGCAGTACTTC.